This T cell receptor beta chain is from a study of T cell responses to AZD1222 COVID-19 vaccine. Sequencing was performed with immunoSEQ multiplex PCR; in TCRdb, only in-frame clones are kept and a portion is missing. This repertoire shows some 130,000 clones, about 93% found once; its top ten account for 6.5% to 8.5%. Worth noting for this clone: Antigen specificity is unknown.

Germline V gives CDR1 LGHDT, CDR2 YNNKEL (reference sequence). Deletions cut 4 bases from V and 6 bases from J, with 13 bases between. The CDR3 runs to 14 residues. Study-level points and caveats: In a largely white British group with more females than males, clonal diversity was possibly underestimated. Reports indicate that nearly half of spike-specific TCRs are directed at unmutated variant regions. Repertoire samples came only from after the peak T cell response.

Analysis merged second doses at about 4 or about 12 weeks. The source is an adult who received the AZD1222 COVID-19 vaccine. V usage is TRBV3-1 (or the pseudogene TRBV3-2) and J usage is TRBJ2-1; the D gene is possibly TRBD2 (5 bases). The sample was peripheral blood, taken 28 days after the second AZD1222 dose. The CDR3 here is CASSPVGEPNEQFF. The CDR3 bases are TGTGCCAGCAGCCCGGTGGGAGAACCCAATGAGCAGTTCTTC.